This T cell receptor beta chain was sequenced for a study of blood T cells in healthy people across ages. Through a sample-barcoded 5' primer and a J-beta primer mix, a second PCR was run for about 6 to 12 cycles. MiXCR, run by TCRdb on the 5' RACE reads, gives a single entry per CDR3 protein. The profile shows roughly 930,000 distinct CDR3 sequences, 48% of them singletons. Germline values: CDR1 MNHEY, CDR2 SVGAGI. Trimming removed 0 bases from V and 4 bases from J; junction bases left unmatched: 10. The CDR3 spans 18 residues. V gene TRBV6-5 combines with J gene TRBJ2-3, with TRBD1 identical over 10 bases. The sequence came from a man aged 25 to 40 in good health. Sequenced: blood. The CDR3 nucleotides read TGTGCCAGCAGTTACTCACCCCCGGGACAGGGGTATCCAGATACGCAGTATTTT. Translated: CASSYSPPGQGYPDTQYF.